This entry describes one T cell receptor beta chain. What it binds is not known. These data are taken from a study of shared clonotypes between healthy human individuals. Study-wide points: It was observed that 5% to 6% of naive CD4 clonotypes were shared across four donors.

Under the authors' procedure: ImmunoSEQ output held junction-only sequences without quality scores, so filtering differed. Some clones are missing from TCRdb's copy, which holds only in-frame ones; the method was immunoSEQ multiplex PCR. V and J calls and clone size follow that table, whereas D and trimming were derived from the DNA. Of about 2.4 million clones listed, 93% are singletons. Germline V gives CDR1 SGHTA, CDR2 FQGNSA. The CDR3 spans 15 residues. V was cut by 5 bases and J by 4 bases, with 17 bases left in between. The sequenced material came from naive CD4+ T cells from PBMCs. Indicated subset: CD45RA+ positively selected. This chain links TRBV7-2 with TRBJ1-1, with a possible D match to TRBD1 (5 bases). This clonotype originated in a man between 18 and 35 years old in good health. Some clones in this sample may be carry-over from other donors' samples. Written as DNA, the CDR3 is TGTGCCAGCAGCCCAGGGAGGGGTGGGTTCACTGAAGCTTTCTTT. Protein sequence: CASSPGRGGFTEAFF.